Below, 18 T cell receptor beta chains from the same sample are listed, as sequenced in a study of blood T cells in healthy people across ages. Through a sample-barcoded 5' primer and a J-beta primer mix, a second PCR was run for roughly 7 to 12 cycles. MiXCR, run by TCRdb on the 5' RACE reads, gives a single entry per CDR3 protein. The repertoire has 1,500,000 or so distinct CDR3 sequences, 35% to 45% of them found once; the top ten carry about 4.1%. What was sequenced was blood. These receptor sequences come from a woman between 18 and 29 years old in good health.

Only a few counts were recorded for this clonotype. The chain is built from TRBV20-1 and TRBJ2-7; D is perhaps TRBD1 (6 bases). Germline lookup yields CDR1 DFQATT and CDR2 SNEGSKA (reference sequence). V was cut by 6 bases and J by 6 bases, with 18 bases left in between. The CDR3 is 13 residues long. The CDR3, as DNA: TGCAGTGCCACGGACACCTCAGGGGTCGAGCAGTACTTC. The encoded protein is CSATDTSGVEQYF.

This chain uses TRBV20-1 with TRBJ2-1; D is perhaps TRBD1 (5 bases). TRBJ2-7 explains the end of the DNA better; the J call may be wrong. This CDR3 spans 13 amino acids. Germline V gives CDR1 DFQATT, CDR2 SNEGSKA (reference sequence). CDR3 coding DNA: TGCAGTGCTAGAGACTGGCAGGACAATGAGCAGTACTTC. Its translation: CSARDWQDNEQYF.

The CDR3 sequence: CASSEWMGGEETQYF. CDR3 coding DNA: TGTGCCAGCAGCGAGTGGATGGGGGGGGAAGAGACCCAGTACTTC. The rearrangement joins TRBV7-9 to TRBJ2-5, with 7 bases lining up with TRBD2. This CDR3 has 15 amino acids. Germline V gives CDR1 SEHNR, CDR2 FQNEAQ (reference sequence). The V gene end was trimmed by 5 bases and the J gene end by 3 bases; junction bases not matched to a gene: 9.

This clonotype has only a few counts. The V call is TRBV30, the J call TRBJ2-3, with no clear D. V was cut by 0 bases and J by 7 bases, with 8 bases left in between. Germline V lookup: CDR1 GTSNPN, CDR2 SVGIG (reference sequence). The CDR3 covers 12 residues. The CDR3 sequence: CAWSVLDNTQYF. CDR3 nucleotides: TGTGCCTGGAGTGTACTCGATAATACGCAGTATTTT. Drawing the rest from reference TRBV30 and TRBJ2-3, the complete variable domain is SQTIHQWPATLVQPVGSPLSLECTVEGTSNPNLYWYRQAAGRGLQLLFYSVGIGQISSEVPQNLSASRPQDRQFILSSKKLLLSDSGFYLCAWSVLDNTQYFGPGTRLTVL.

Note on this clonotype: With a much larger clone just one base away, this may be a read error. CDR3 in amino acids: CASSQRSGANVLTF. CDR3 coding DNA: TGTGCCAGCAGTCAGCGCTCTGGGGCCAACGTCCTGACTTTC. The rearrangement links TRBV28 to TRBJ2-6; D not certain. This CDR3 region has 14 residues. Germline V gives CDR1 MDHEN, CDR2 SYDVKM. The V and J ends lost 5 bases and 0 bases respectively, with 5 bases between them.

The rearrangement uses TRBV3-1 and TRBJ2-6; either TRBD1 or TRBD2 may supply D (6 bases each). Trimming took 3 bases from V and 2 from J, leaving 14 bases between them. The CDR3 is 17 residues long. Per germline, CDR1 LGHDT and CDR2 YNNKEL (reference sequence). The CDR3 DNA is TGTGCCAGCAGCCAGCGGGACAAGGCTACTGGGGCCAACGTCCTGACTTTC. It is translated as CASSQRDKATGANVLTF.

V is TRBV20-1 and J is TRBJ1-4, with a weak D call TRBD1 (5 bases). CDR1 is DFQATT and CDR2 is SNEGSKA in the germline V gene (reference sequence). The CDR3 has 11 amino acids. Trimming stripped 5 bases from V and 10 bases from J, with 11 bases between. This chain's CDR3 is CSAPSGGKLFF. The CDR3 coding sequence is TGCAGTGCTCCTTCTGGGGGAAAACTGTTTTTT.

This clonotype was seen a few times. The V and J genes are TRBV30 and TRBJ2-5; 8 bases match TRBD1. From germline, CDR1 is GTSNPN and CDR2 SVGIG (reference sequence). The ends lost 2 bases at V and 5 bases at J; junction bases unmatched: 1. The CDR3 has 12 amino acids. The CDR3 DNA follows: TGTGCCTGGAGTAGACAGGGGGAGACCCAGTACTTC. This sequence encodes CAWSRQGETQYF. Together with reference TRBV30 and TRBJ2-5, the CDR3 gives the full variable domain: SQTIHQWPATLVQPVGSPLSLECTVEGTSNPNLYWYRQAAGRGLQLLFYSVGIGQISSEVPQNLSASRPQDRQFILSSKKLLLSDSGFYLCAWSRQGETQYFGPGTRLLVL.

This clonotype was recorded many times. The chain couples TRBV20-1 to TRBJ2-1; the match to TRBD1 covers 7 bases. CDR3 length: 17 residues. Per germline, CDR1 DFQATT and CDR2 SNEGSKA (reference sequence). Here the CDR3 DNA reads TGCAGCTTCTCTGGATCGGGACAGTTGGACCTCTACAATGAGCAGTTCTTC. Amino acid sequence: CSFSGSGQLDLYNEQFF.

The genes are TRBV12-5 and TRBJ2-1; TRBD2 agrees at 8 bases. Germline CDR1 is LGHNT and CDR2 is FRNRAP. The CDR3 covers 16 residues. The V and J ends lost 0 bases and 11 bases, in that order; junction bases with no gene match: 12. The CDR3 here is CASGLVSGSPTMKQFF. Written as DNA, the CDR3 is TGTGCTAGTGGTTTGGTAAGCGGGAGCCCCACAATGAAGCAGTTCTTC. The full variable domain, its missing parts supplied by reference TRBV12-5 and TRBJ2-1, is DARVTQTPRHKVTEMGQEVTMRCQPILGHNTVFWYRQTMMQGLELLAYFRNRAPLDDSGMPKDRFSAEMPDATLATLKIQPSEPRDSAVYFCASGLVSGSPTMKQFFGPGTRLTVL.

The V call is TRBV6-5, the J call TRBJ1-2; a possible D gene is TRBD1 (5 bases). In germline, CDR1 is MNHEY, CDR2 SVGAGI. The CDR3 totals 14 residues. With 6 bases removed from V and 3 bases from J, the gap between germline ends came to 14 bases. The CDR3 here is CASSRSWGDYGYTF. The CDR3 nucleotides are TGTGCCAGCAGCCGGTCATGGGGCGACTATGGCTACACCTTC.

J is TRBJ1-2 and V is TRBV12-3 or TRBV12-4; D perhaps matches TRBD1 (5 bases). The CDR3 sequence is 13 residues long. V gave up 5 bases and J gave up 8 bases, with 15 bases separating them. The CDR3 region is CASSHRQLSGYTF. The DNA for the CDR3 is TGTGCCAGCAGTCACCGACAGCTCTCGGGCTACACCTTC.

This clonotype was seen only a few times. The DNA for the CDR3 is TGTGCCAGCAGTACCCGACAGGGGACTCTATATAATTCACCCCTCCACTTT. It encodes CASSTRQGTLYNSPLHF. The V and J genes are TRBV12-3 or TRBV12-4 and TRBJ1-6; 8 nucleotides agree with TRBD1. The CDR3 is 17 residues long. Trimming at V came to 5 bases and at J to 4 bases, leaving 10 bases not matched to a gene.

This clonotype was observed a handful of times. The rearrangement joins TRBV20-1 to TRBJ2-5; 8 bases are shared with TRBD2. The J call may be in error: the DNA end matches TRBJ2-7 better. Germline V gene data show CDR1 as DFQATT and CDR2 as SNEGSKA (reference sequence). The CDR3 runs to 14 residues. The CDR3 DNA reads as TGCAGTGCTAGGAGCGGGAGTGCGGGCTACGAGCAGTACTTC. It is translated as CSARSGSAGYEQYF.

The J gene is TRBJ1-2, the V gene TRBV4-1, with TRBD1 matching 10 bases. Trimming at V came to 3 bases and at J to 8 bases, leaving 12 bases not matched to a gene. The germline V gene encodes CDR1 MGHRA and CDR2 YSYEKL. The CDR3 contains 16 residues. The CDR3 region is CASSQPPLGTGDGYTF. In DNA, the CDR3 is TGCGCCAGCAGCCAGCCCCCTCTTGGGACAGGGGACGGCTACACCTTC.

The chain couples TRBV7-8 to TRBJ2-7; TRBD1 matches at 8 bases. The CDR3 runs 15 residues. Germline V CDR1 and CDR2: SGHVS, FQNEAQ. V was pared by 5 bases and J by 3 bases, with 9 bases of the junction left unmatched. For the CDR3, the DNA is TGTGCCAGCAGCATTCCCGGGACAGGAGTCTACGAGCAGTACTTC. Translating it yields CASSIPGTGVYEQYF.

The chain has TRBV28 and TRBJ2-7, with 7 bases that match TRBD1. CDR3 length: 13 residues. The V segment lost 8 bases and the J segment 2 bases; nucleotides outside the gene matches: 6. Germline V lookup: CDR1 MDHEN, CDR2 SYDVKM. CDR3 protein: CASVGTAPYEQYF. The CDR3 nucleotides read TGTGCCAGCGTTGGGACAGCCCCCTACGAGCAGTACTTC. The full variable domain, with the rest looked up from reference TRBV28 and TRBJ2-7, is DVKVTQSSRYLVKRTGEKVFLECVQDMDHENMFWYRQDPGLGLRLIYFSYDVKMKEKGDIPEGYSVSREKKERFSLILESASTNQTSMYLCASVGTAPYEQYFGPGTRLTVT.

The sample holds a few counts of this clonotype. V and J are TRBV7-6 and TRBJ1-6; D unresolved. The V end lost 3 bases, the J end lost 5 bases, and 17 bases lay between the germline ends. The CDR3 is 17 residues long. In germline, CDR1 is SGHVS, CDR2 FNYEAQ. The CDR3 protein is CASSLTPVWANNSPLHF. The DNA for the CDR3 is TGTGCCAGCAGCTTGACCCCCGTCTGGGCAAATAATTCACCCCTCCACTTT.